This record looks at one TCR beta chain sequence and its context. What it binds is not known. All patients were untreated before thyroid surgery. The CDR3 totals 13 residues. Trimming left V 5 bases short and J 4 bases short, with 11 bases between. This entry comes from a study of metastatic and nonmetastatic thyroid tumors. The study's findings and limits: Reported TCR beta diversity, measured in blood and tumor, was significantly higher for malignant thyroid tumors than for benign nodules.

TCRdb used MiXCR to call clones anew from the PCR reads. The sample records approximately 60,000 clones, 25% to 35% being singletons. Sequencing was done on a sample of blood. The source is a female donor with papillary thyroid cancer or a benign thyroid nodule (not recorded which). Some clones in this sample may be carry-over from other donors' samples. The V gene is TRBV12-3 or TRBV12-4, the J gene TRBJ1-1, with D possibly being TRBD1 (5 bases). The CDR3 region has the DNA TGTGCCAGCAGTAGGGGAGAAGGCACTGAAGCTTTCTTT. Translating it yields CASSRGEGTEAFF.